The 8 T cell receptor beta chains reported below all come from one sample, sequenced in a study of blood T cell repertoires in COVID-19. Only in-frame clones appear in the TCRdb table, and some are missing; sequencing was by immunoSEQ multiplex PCR. The repertoire holds 70,000 or so clones, 70% to 85% seen once, with roughly a third in the top ten. Sequencing was performed on peripheral blood. The receptors were gathered from a woman in her 70s with acute or convalescent COVID-19.

This sequence joins TRBV19 and TRBJ2-5, with D tentatively TRBD2 (6 bases). The CDR3 covers 14 residues. Per the germline V gene, CDR1 is LNHDA and CDR2 is SQIVND (reference sequence). V lost 3 bases and J lost 4, with 12 bases in between. CDR3 nucleotides: TGTGCCAGTAGTATTGGAGGGATCGGAGAGACCCAGTACTTC. This sequence encodes CASSIGGIGETQYF. The variable domain in full, completed from reference TRBV19 and TRBJ2-5, reads DGGITQSPKYLFRKEGQNVTLSCEQNLNHDAMYWYRQDPGQGLRLIYYSQIVNDFQKGDIAEGYSVSREKKESFPLTVTSAQKNPTAFYLCASSIGGIGETQYFGPGTRLLVL.

This clone has more than one count but fewer than ten. The chain carries TRBV27 and TRBJ2-7; TRBD1 matches at 7 bases. This CDR3 contains 12 residues. Germline assignment: CDR1 MNHEY and CDR2 SMNVEV (reference sequence). J gave up 6 bases and V 6 bases, and 5 bases lay outside the gene matches. CDR3 in amino acids: CASSPTGAEQYF. For the CDR3, the DNA is TGTGCCAGCAGCCCTACAGGGGCCGAGCAGTACTTC.

The chain has TRBV2 and TRBJ2-2; perhaps TRBD2 as D (6 bases). Trimming removed 4 bases at V and 1 base at J, with 16 bases between. The CDR3 runs to 17 residues. In germline, CDR1 is SNHLY, CDR2 FYNNEI. The CDR3 DNA sequence: TGTGCCAGCAGTGTCTGGATTAGCGGAGTGAACACCGGGGAGCTGTTTTTT. Encoded protein: CASSVWISGVNTGELFF. The whole variable domain, filled in from reference TRBV2 and TRBJ2-2, reads EPEVTQTPSHQVTQMGQEVILRCVPISNHLYFYWYRQILGQKVEFLVSFYNNEISEKSEIFDDQFSVERPDGSNFTLKIRSTKLEDSAMYFCASSVWISGVNTGELFFGEGSRLTVL.

The chain recombines TRBV5-1 with TRBJ1-2; tentatively, D is TRBD1 (5 bases). V lost 3 bases and J lost 5, with 8 bases in between. The CDR3 is 12 residues long. Germline loops: CDR1 SGHRS, CDR2 YFSETQ. CDR3 sequence reads: CASSSDRYGYTF. CDR3 bases: TGCGCCAGCAGCTCTGACAGATATGGCTACACCTTC. Full variable domain (outside the CDR3, taken from reference TRBV5-1 and TRBJ1-2): KAGVTQTPRYLIKTRGQQVTLSCSPISGHRSVSWYQQTPGQGLQFLFEYFSETQRNKGNFPGRFSGRQFSNSRSEMNVSTLELGDSALYLCASSSDRYGYTFGSGTRLTVV.

CDR3 nucleotides: TGTGCCAGCAGCGACAGGGGGCGATATGGCTACACCTTC. Protein sequence: CASSDRGRYGYTF. The chain recombines TRBV12-3 or TRBV12-4 with TRBJ1-2; TRBD1 matches 10 bases. Trimming removed 6 bases from V and 5 bases from J; junction bases left unmatched: 3. The CDR3 has 13 residues.

The gene calls are TRBV19 and TRBJ1-2; 7 nucleotides line up with TRBD1. CDR1 and CDR2 from the germline V gene are LNHDA and SQIVND (reference sequence). Trimming at V came to 3 bases and at J to 4 bases, leaving 2 bases not matched to a gene. The CDR3 contains 13 residues. The CDR3 DNA follows: TGTGCCAGTAGTATGAGGGACAGCTATGGCTACACCTTC. Residues: CASSMRDSYGYTF.

The V gene is TRBV12-3 or TRBV12-4, the J gene TRBJ2-7; TRBD2 matches at 8 bases. The length of the CDR3 is 12 residues. The trim removed 4 bases at V and 9 bases at J, leaving 5 bases unmatched. The CDR3 here is CASSYSGKGQYF. The CDR3 nucleotides are TGTGCCAGCAGTTATAGCGGGAAGGGGCAGTACTTC.

This clone was observed once. The rearrangement uses TRBV5-4 and TRBJ2-1; 8 bases are a match to TRBD2. CDR3 size: 13 residues. V lost 1 base, J lost 9 bases, and 3 bases stayed unmatched. Germline CDR1 and CDR2: SGHNT and YYREEE (reference sequence). CDR3 coding DNA: TGTGCCAGCAGCTTGAACCTAGCGGGTGAGCAGTTCTTC. Translated: CASSLNLAGEQFF. Complete variable domain (other parts from reference TRBV5-4 and TRBJ2-1): ETGVTQSPTHLIKTRGQQVTLRCSSQSGHNTVSWYQQALGQGPQFIFQYYREEENGRGNFPPRFSGLQFPNYSSELNVNALELDDSALYLCASSLNLAGEQFFGPGTRLTVL.